These T cell receptor beta chains were read from a single sample in a study of CXCR3-negative and CXCR3-positive naive CD8 T cells. TCRdb re-called the 5' RACE reads and shows each CDR3 protein once, DNA omitted. This sample carries some 85,000 distinct CDR3 sequences, with 0.53% going to the ten biggest clones. The specimen was naive CXCR3+ CD8+ T cells from blood. These receptors were collected from a human donor in good health. Some clones in this sample may be carry-over from other donors' samples. Each CDR3 is given with its conserved first and last residue.

>TRBV12-5|TRBJ1-2
CASGWDRVYGYTF
>TRBV3-1|TRBJ2-3
CASSTPRTSGRDTQYF
>TRBV5-1|TRBJ2-3
CASSFTVELDTQYF
>TRBV6-5|TRBJ1-2
CASSYSKLGWDGYTF
>TRBV7-6|TRBJ2-7
CASSLGWRGDGEYEQYF
>TRBV4-3|TRBJ2-2
CASSQGDHTGELFF
>TRBV7-2|TRBJ1-5
CASSLGGIRQPQHF
>TRBV10-3|TRBJ2-7
CAISEELAGTYEQYF
>TRBV28|TRBJ2-7
CASSLSPGSYEQYF
>TRBV7-3|TRBJ1-1
CASSLYPGGGTEAFF
>TRBV9|TRBJ2-4
CASSVGGLAKNIQYF
>TRBV9|TRBJ1-1
CASSAPNREDTEAFF
>TRBV6-5|TRBJ1-1
CASIAEGPEAFF
>TRBV12-3/TRBV12-4|TRBJ2-7
CASSLGVRGTYEQYF
>TRBV29-1|TRBJ2-1
CSVYDNNEQFF
>TRBV28|TRBJ2-2
CASSLGYGELFF
>TRBV6-5|TRBJ1-5
CASRIRGASNQPQHF
>TRBV7-6|TRBJ2-7
CASSWGQGEEQYF
>TRBV5-1|TRBJ2-3
CASSLIAGPTDTQYF
>TRBV11-2|TRBJ2-5
CASSYLGWETQYF
>TRBV29-1|TRBJ2-7
CSVDRDSYEQYF
>TRBV29-1|TRBJ2-1
CSATGTVYNEQFF
>TRBV21-1|TRBJ2-7
CASSKVRGLIVYEQYF
>TRBV5-6|TRBJ2-4
CASTQGGKNIQYF
>TRBV28|TRBJ2-1
CASSFPDEQFF
>TRBV29-1|TRBJ2-7
CSADGTGNEQYF
>TRBV12-3/TRBV12-4|TRBJ1-2
CASSRTGGGYTF
>TRBV20-1|TRBJ2-1
CSARDLYSSGRNYNEQFF
>TRBV12-3/TRBV12-4|TRBJ2-5
CASSYLRETQYF
>TRBV10-3|TRBJ2-5
CAISEKTGQQETQYF
>TRBV20-1|TRBJ2-3
CSARTSGRADTQYF
>TRBV28|TRBJ2-7
CASSADYEQYF
>TRBV11-2|TRBJ2-7
CASSPSLAEQYF
>TRBV29-1|TRBJ2-7
CSVVDGTETLYEQYF
>TRBV12-3/TRBV12-4|TRBJ2-3
CASSLGGRTDTQYF
>TRBV6-2/TRBV6-3|TRBJ2-1
CASSYSFPGNEQFF
>TRBV6-4|TRBJ2-2
CASSDWDGGELFF
>TRBV21-1|TRBJ2-4
CASSTRDRGKNIQYF
>TRBV28|TRBJ2-1
CASSQGTAPYNEQFF
>TRBV27|TRBJ2-3
CASTTTSGGLIDTQYF
>TRBV5-1|TRBJ2-7
CASSLVGKPDEQYF
>TRBV28|TRBJ2-1
CASSLRGTSWDPEQFF
>TRBV4-3|TRBJ1-1
CASSQDSQNTEAFF
>TRBV7-2|TRBJ2-1
CASSLTQGPSSYNEQFF
>TRBV29-1|TRBJ2-5
CSVEAPSGEAREETQYF
>TRBV7-2|TRBJ2-1
CASSSGWLQFF
>TRBV7-6|TRBJ1-6
CASSSDRGSYSPLHF
>TRBV15|TRBJ1-4
CATSRVSLDNEKLFF
>TRBV14|TRBJ2-1
CASSGGWTVSYNEQFF